What follows are 32 T cell receptor beta chains derived from one specimen sequenced in a study of T cell repertoires in cytomegalovirus infection. Their antigen targets remain unknown. MiXCR, run by TCRdb on the reads, gives a single entry per CDR3 protein. The sample shows approximately 910,000 distinct CDR3 sequences, 25% to 40% of them seen only once. The starting material was cultured CD8+ T cells from PBMCs, obtained from culture after CMV antigen stimulation. These receptors were obtained from a human donor in good health (CMV status not recorded). Some clones in this sample may be carry-over from other donors' samples.

This clonotype turned up a few times. The chain is built from TRBV7-9 and TRBJ1-2; 7 positions match TRBD1. Germline CDR1 reads SEHNR; CDR2 reads FQNEAQ (reference sequence). V lost 4 bases to trimming and J lost 1 base; unmatched junction nucleotides: 6. CDR3 size: 15 residues. CDR3 bases: TGTGCCAGCAGCTACACAGGGGCCGTTAACTATGGCTACACCTTC. Its translation: CASSYTGAVNYGYTF.

This rearrangement joins TRBV9 to TRBJ1-1; unclear D gene. Germline CDR1 is SGDLS and CDR2 is YYNGEE. Trimming cost V 0 bases and J 1 base, with 7 bases left between them. CDR3 length: 14 amino acids. CDR3 protein: CASSVVRRNTEAFF. The CDR3 nucleotides read TGTGCCAGCAGCGTAGTTAGGAGGAACACTGAAGCTTTCTTT.

This clonotype was picked up a small number of times. V is TRBV4-3 and J is TRBJ2-2; 7 bases map to TRBD1. The V and J ends lost 3 bases and 5 bases, in that order; junction bases with no gene match: 12. CDR1 is LGHNA and CDR2 is YSLEER in the germline V gene. The CDR3 contains 17 residues. The CDR3 region has the DNA TGCGCCAGCAGCCATTGGGGACAGTCCCCGTGGACCGGGGAGCTGTTTTTT. It specifies CASSHWGQSPWTGELFF.

This clonotype was observed a handful of times. This chain uses TRBV12-3 or TRBV12-4 with TRBJ2-3; D possibly corresponds to TRBD2 (6 bases). V lost 10 bases and J 7 bases, leaving 12 bases between the germline ends. CDR3 length: 11 residues. The DNA of the CDR3 is TGTGCCACCAGGAGGGGCTATACGCAGTATTTT. It specifies CATRRGYTQYF.

The chain combines TRBV5-1 with TRBJ2-5, with D possibly matching TRBD2 (5 bases). The germline gives CDR1 SGHRS, CDR2 YFSETQ. This CDR3 region has 15 residues. V shed 2 bases and J shed 4 bases, with 15 bases lying between them. CDR3 region: CASSLLSGSSETQYF. The CDR3 DNA reads TGCGCCAGCAGCTTACTCTCGGGATCCTCAGAGACCCAGTACTTC.

This clonotype was counted many times. The CDR3 region is CASSMSGASTDTQYF. The CDR3 DNA sequence: TGTGCCAGCAGCATGAGCGGCGCTAGCACAGATACGCAGTATTTT. V gene TRBV7-9 combines with J gene TRBJ2-3; perhaps TRBD2 as D (5 bases). The germline V gene has CDR1 SEHNR and CDR2 FQNEAQ (reference sequence). V lost 5 bases, J lost 0 bases, and 12 bases lay in between. This CDR3 region has 15 residues.

As for this clonotype: Just one base apart from a much larger clone, this may be a read error. The V and J genes are TRBV7-6 and TRBJ2-7; 10 nucleotides match TRBD2. Germline V CDR1 and CDR2: SGHVS, FNYEAQ. The CDR3 runs to 16 residues. CDR3 amino acids: CANSLSTSGPLREQYF. CDR3 in DNA: TGTGCCAACAGCTTATCGACTAGCGGGCCCCTTCGAGAGCAGTACTTC.

This clonotype was counted only a few times. The rearrangement uses TRBV6-1 and TRBJ1-5; a possible D gene is TRBD1 (6 bases). Germline lookup yields CDR1 MNHNS and CDR2 SASEGT. V lost 7 bases and J 7 bases, leaving 14 bases between the germline ends. The CDR3 is made up of 13 amino acids. The CDR3 region is CASTSSQGQPQHF. DNA of the CDR3: TGTGCCAGCACCTCCTCTCAGGGGCAGCCCCAGCATTTT.

This clonotype turned up a few times. CDR3 nucleotide sequence: TGTGCCAGCAGCCGTGGACAGGGGGGATCCTACAATGAGCAGTTCTTC. It specifies CASSRGQGGSYNEQFF. The chain uses TRBV7-9 and TRBJ2-1, with TRBD1 matching 10 bases. The CDR3 covers 16 residues. J was trimmed by 1 base and V by 5 bases; bases with no gene match: 5. CDR1 and CDR2 (germline): SEHNR, FQNEAQ (reference sequence).

The chain carries TRBV20-1 and TRBJ2-3; D tentatively reads TRBD1 or TRBD2 (5 bases each). V lost 3 bases, J lost 8 bases, and 15 bases lay in between. The CDR3 loop spans 13 amino acids. Germline loops: CDR1 DFQATT, CDR2 SNEGSKA (reference sequence). The CDR3, as DNA: TGCAGTGCTAGGGCGGAGGTGGGGGTTACGCAGTATTTT. It specifies CSARAEVGVTQYF.

The gene calls are TRBV2 and TRBJ1-1; 7 positions agree with TRBD1. The V gene's germline CDR1 is SNHLY and CDR2 FYNNEI. The CDR3 loop spans 12 amino acids. The trim removed 7 bases at V and 5 bases at J, leaving 4 bases unmatched. As DNA, the CDR3 is TGTGCCAGCACCATGACAGGGACTGAAGCTTTCTTT. Translation: CASTMTGTEAFF.

The V gene is TRBV19, the J gene TRBJ1-2; no clear D. Looked up from germline, CDR1 is LNHDA and CDR2 is SQIVND (reference sequence). This CDR3 is 15 amino acids long. The V end lost 3 bases, the J end lost 1 base, and 12 bases lay between the germline ends. The CDR3 loop is CASSMGRYLNYGYTF. For the CDR3, the DNA is TGTGCCAGTAGTATGGGCAGATACCTTAACTATGGCTACACCTTC.

This clonotype was seen ten or more times. V is TRBV12-3 or TRBV12-4 and J is TRBJ1-5; 8 bases are a match to TRBD1. V shed 5 bases, J shed 0 bases, and the junction held 3 bases outside the gene matches. This CDR3 comprises 15 residues. CDR3 residues: CASSEDRVSNQPQHF. The CDR3 nucleotides read TGTGCCAGCAGTGAGGACAGGGTTAGCAATCAGCCCCAGCATTTT.

The chain couples TRBV10-2 to TRBJ1-5; 7 bases agree with TRBD1. Germline assignment: CDR1 WSHSY and CDR2 SAAADI. This CDR3 is built from 14 residues. The ends lost 6 bases at V and 6 bases at J; junction bases unmatched: 8. CDR3 residues: CASSRGGAGQPQHF. CDR3 DNA sequence: TGCGCCAGCAGCCGAGGGGGCGCGGGTCAGCCCCAGCATTTT.

This clonotype was seen a handful of times. This sequence joins TRBV7-9 and TRBJ1-2; 8 bases are a match to TRBD1. CDR3 size: 19 residues. Germline CDR1 reads SEHNR; CDR2 reads FQNEAQ (reference sequence). V shed 5 bases, J shed 5 bases, and the junction held 22 bases outside the gene matches. CDR3 residues: CASSQLLGQEIPTSYGYTF. CDR3 coding DNA: TGTGCCAGCAGCCAACTCCTGGGACAGGAAATTCCCACTTCGTATGGCTACACCTTC.

As for this clonotype: This clone may be a read error of a much larger clone one base away. The chain has TRBV7-6 and TRBJ1-1; no firm D call. This CDR3 spans 14 amino acids. The germline V gene encodes CDR1 SGHVS and CDR2 FNYEAQ. CDR3 sequence reads: CVSSLGFGNTEAFF. CDR3 in DNA: TGTGTCAGCAGCTTAGGGTTCGGGAACACTGAAGCTTTCTTT. Using reference TRBV7-6 and TRBJ1-1 for the parts outside the CDR3, the full variable domain is GAGVSQSPRYKVTKRGQDVALRCDPISGHVSLYWYRQALGQGPEFLTYFNYEAQQDKSGLPNDRFSAERPEGSISTLTIQRTEQRDSAMYRCVSSLGFGNTEAFFGQGTRLTVV.

In this sample, this clonotype turned up a few times. V and J are TRBV12-3 or TRBV12-4 and TRBJ2-3; 12 bases map to TRBD2. CDR3 length: 15 residues. V gave up 3 bases and J gave up 9 bases; unmatched junction bases: 7. The CDR3 DNA follows: TGTGCCAGCAGTTTGGGGGCTAGCGGGGGGGTCACGCAGTATTTT. This codes for CASSLGASGGVTQYF.

This clonotype has only a few counts. This chain links TRBV7-2 with TRBJ1-1, with unresolved D. The V end lost 1 base, the J end lost 7 bases, and 10 bases lay between the germline ends. Germline CDR1 SGHTA, CDR2 FQGNSA. The CDR3 runs 13 residues. CDR3 in amino acids: CASSLVLLGEAFF. CDR3 in DNA: TGTGCCAGCAGCTTAGTTCTCCTGGGTGAAGCTTTCTTT.

The chain has TRBV7-9 and TRBJ2-2, with D tentatively TRBD2 (6 bases). Per germline, CDR1 SEHNR and CDR2 FQNEAQ (reference sequence). The CDR3 is made up of 15 amino acids. V was shortened by 5 bases and J by 4 bases, with 14 bases between the two germline ends. The CDR3 loop reads CASSPRGTPTGELFF. CDR3 nucleotides: TGTGCCAGCAGCCCCCGGGGGACCCCCACCGGGGAGCTGTTTTTT.

The chain is built from TRBV27 and TRBJ1-6; TRBD1 aligns across 8 bases. With V trimmed by 5 bases and J by 8 bases, 8 bases remained unmatched. This CDR3 has 15 residues. Germline CDR1 and CDR2: MNHEY and SMNVEV (reference sequence). The CDR3 is CASSNLQGVDSPLHF. DNA of the CDR3: TGTGCCAGCAGTAACCTACAGGGGGTAGATTCACCCCTCCACTTT.

This clonotype was detected a few times. This chain links TRBV6-6 with TRBJ1-1; D may be TRBD1 (6 bases). The CDR3 runs 16 residues. CDR1 MNHNY and CDR2 SVGAGI come from the germline V gene (reference sequence). V gave up 0 bases and J gave up 8 bases, with 19 bases separating them. DNA of the CDR3: TGTGCCAGCAGTTACTCGAGTTGGGGGCAGGGTGGAGAAGCTTTCTTT. This sequence encodes CASSYSSWGQGGEAFF.

This chain links TRBV6-5 with TRBJ2-6; D is undetermined. Germline-derived CDR1 and CDR2 are MNHEY and SVGAGI. The V end lost 5 bases, the J end lost 2 bases, and 10 bases lay between the germline ends. The CDR3 consists of 15 residues. The CDR3 here is CASSPENAGANVLTF. DNA for the CDR3: TGTGCCAGCAGTCCCGAAAACGCTGGGGCCAACGTCCTGACTTTC.

This chain connects TRBV14 to TRBJ2-2; D might be TRBD1 (5 bases). In germline, CDR1 is SGHDN, CDR2 FVKESK. V was pared by 5 bases and J by 0 bases, with 13 bases between. The length of the CDR3 is 16 residues. CDR3: CASSARQMSNTGELFF. CDR3 in DNA: TGTGCCAGCAGCGCCAGACAGATGTCGAACACCGGGGAGCTGTTTTTT.

This clonotype was seen only a few times. The chain joins TRBV6-5 to TRBJ2-1, with D possibly matching TRBD2 (5 bases). Germline CDR1 and CDR2: MNHEY and SVGAGI. The CDR3 spans 16 residues. V was pared by 8 bases and J by 0 bases, with 17 bases between. CDR3 sequence (DNA): TGTGCCAGCTCTGTCAGCGGATATGACTCCTACAATGAGCAGTTCTTC. This gives the protein CASSVSGYDSYNEQFF.

The gene calls are TRBV2 and TRBJ2-7, with D perhaps assigned TRBD1 or TRBD2 (5 bases each). CDR1 is SNHLY and CDR2 is FYNNEI in the germline V gene. There are 11 residues in the CDR3. V lost 6 bases and J lost 6, with 9 bases in between. The CDR3 here is CASSEGREQYV. The CDR3 coding sequence is TGTGCCAGCAGCGAGGGACGCGAGCAGTACGTC.

The chain employs TRBV7-8 and TRBJ2-1; D unclear. The CDR3 spans 16 residues. Trimming left V 3 bases short and J 6 bases short, with 18 bases between. CDR1 and CDR2 (germline): SGHVS, FQNEAQ. The CDR3 here is CASSFEDGQSGNEQFF. The CDR3 DNA follows: TGTGCCAGCAGCTTTGAGGATGGCCAGTCAGGCAATGAGCAGTTCTTC.

The chain has TRBV12-3 or TRBV12-4 and TRBJ2-3; weak D call: TRBD2 (5 bases). V gave up 2 bases and J gave up 5 bases, with 14 bases separating them. CDR3 length: 15 amino acids. The CDR3, as DNA: TGTGCCAGCAGTTTAAAGGACTTCTGGGGAGATACGCAGTATTTT. Encoded protein: CASSLKDFWGDTQYF.

The chain recombines TRBV6-2 or TRBV6-3 with TRBJ2-2; D is unresolved. Trimming took 0 bases from V and 6 from J, leaving 11 bases between them. Germline CDR1 and CDR2: MNHEY and SVGEGT. This CDR3 spans 15 amino acids. CDR3 sequence (DNA): TGTGCCAGCAGTTACTCCGGTCGGAGCCCCGGGGAGCTGTTTTTT. Its translation is CASSYSGRSPGELFF.

The CDR3 here is CASSDMQGVTDTQYF. The CDR3 DNA follows: TGTGCCAGTAGTGATATGCAGGGAGTAACAGATACGCAGTATTTT. This chain joins TRBV19 and TRBJ2-3; D is perhaps TRBD1 or TRBD2 (5 bases each). Trimming pared 5 bases from V and 3 bases from J, leaving 15 bases between. The CDR3 extends over 15 amino acids. The germline V gene has CDR1 LNHDA and CDR2 SQIVND (reference sequence). The entire variable domain, with the rest obtained from reference TRBV19 and TRBJ2-3, is as follows: DGGITQSPKYLFRKEGQNVTLSCEQNLNHDAMYWYRQDPGQGLRLIYYSQIVNDFQKGDIAEGYSVSREKKESFPLTVTSAQKNPTAFYLCASSDMQGVTDTQYFGPGTRLTVL.

This clonotype has more than one count but fewer than ten. The rearrangement uses TRBV11-3 and TRBJ2-1, with 9 bases lining up with TRBD1. Looked up from germline, CDR1 is SGHNT and CDR2 is YENEEA. Trimming removed 0 bases from V and 0 bases from J; junction bases left unmatched: 6. The CDR3 sequence is 18 residues long. The CDR3 DNA follows: TGTGCCAGCAGCTTAGAGTTGCAGGGACAGGGCTCCTACAATGAGCAGTTCTTC. Translation: CASSLELQGQGSYNEQFF.

The chain employs TRBV11-2 and TRBJ2-1; possibly TRBD2 for D (6 bases). Looked up from germline, CDR1 is SGHAT and CDR2 is FQNNGV. The germline V and J ends were trimmed by 3 bases and 5 bases, with 11 bases remaining between them. This CDR3 spans 14 amino acids. DNA of the CDR3: TGTGCCAGCAGCTTTAGGTGGGGGGACAATGAGCAGTTCTTC. As protein: CASSFRWGDNEQFF.

The rearrangement joins TRBV27 to TRBJ2-1; D is possibly TRBD1 (7 bases). V dropped 7 bases and J dropped 2 bases, with 15 bases sitting between them. Germline V gene data show CDR1 as MNHEY and CDR2 as SMNVEV (reference sequence). The CDR3 contains 15 residues. The CDR3 nucleotides are TGTGCCAGCACCCTAGGCGGGACAGCCTACAATGAGCAGTTCTTC. It codes for CASTLGGTAYNEQFF.